This TCR beta chain was recorded in a study of OX40 agonist ivuxolimab in advanced cancers. At the level of the study: A history of anti-PD-1, anti-PD-L1 or anti-CTLA-4 therapy was acceptable, and approximately 41% had some.

As regards this clone: The antigen remains unidentified.

This table comes from immunoSEQ multiplex PCR, and its TCRdb copy is limited to in-frame clones, with some not included. The sample lists about 76,000 clones; just under 85% were seen once. V lost 0 bases and J 2 bases, leaving 8 bases between the germline ends. The CDR3 has 14 amino acids. In germline, CDR1 is SGHVS, CDR2 FNYEAQ. Study-level results: Also showing low normalized T-cell clonal expansion were some of the nonresponders.

This chain links TRBV7-6 with TRBJ2-7; maybe TRBD1 (5 bases). The sequencing here drew on CD4+ or CD8+ T cells sorted from blood, taken in a trial of the OX40 agonist ivuxolimab. This clonotype originated in an adult with an advanced solid tumor such as melanoma, head and neck, liver or kidney cancer. CDR3 region: CASSLAAGTYEQYF. Here the CDR3 DNA reads TGTGCCAGCAGCTTAGCGGCAGGGACCTACGAGCAGTACTTC.